Listed here is a single TCR beta chain. Its cognate antigen is unknown. The CDR3 runs to 14 residues. Germline lookup yields CDR1 MNHNY and CDR2 SVGAGI (reference sequence). The junction had 2 bases not matched to a gene; V was cut back by 4 bases and J by 3 bases. About 120 mL of blood, on average, came from one heparinised draw per donor. This specimen belongs to a study of beta chain features in type 1 diabetes. Study results and limitations: TCRB CDR3s were moderately but significantly shorter in Type 1 diabetes patients in all four CD4+ subsets.

Reverse transcription of all isolated RNA meant that expressed TCRB transcripts were sequenced. Libraries were prepared by immunoSEQ multiplex PCR; TCRdb keeps only in-frame clonotypes and omits some of them. The sample has 600,000 to 700,000 clones; 13% are singletons. This receptor was obtained from a man between 18 and 35 years old with type 1 diabetes. Sequenced: naive CD4+ T cells from blood. The chain uses TRBV6-6 and TRBJ2-3; 9 bases fit TRBD1. CDR3 DNA: TGTGCCAGCAGTTCTGGACAGGGGACAGATACGCAGTATTTT. Its protein product is CASSSGQGTDTQYF.